This TCR beta chain was profiled in a study of cytomegalovirus exposure and HLA in healthy donors (dated by TCRdb to the late 2010s). In the study overall: An earlier analysis of approximately 640 of the donors reported roughly 300 Gb of sequence data and some 100 million unique TCR beta sequences from 150 million to 200 million T cells. All discovery cohort repertoires had been generated using a single sequencing platform. Genome-wide SNP genotypes for about 65% of the roughly 670 donors were used in a later genetic analysis, which treated that subset as a discovery cohort. Of the approximately 400 genotyped donors, 65% to 90% were placed in the genetic ancestry cluster associated with self-reported Caucasian donors. Alongside the repertoire data, information on donor age, sex, ethnicity and CMV serostatus was compiled. A later analysis re-examined previously published TCR beta repertoires from 610 or so donors and added high-resolution HLA genotyping to investigate patterns of TCR occurrence. HLA typing covered class I and class II loci at four-digit resolution. To decide whether each TCR beta V gene segment behaved as functional or pseudogenic, an earlier analysis of fewer than 750 of the donors relied on high-throughput TCR beta sequencing. High-throughput TCR immunosequencing, statistical association of individual TCRs with disease status, and machine learning were combined to predict cytomegalovirus infection status. Along with the approximately 700-subject first cohort, a separate validation cohort of over a hundred different subjects was used. Across 398 genotyped donors of the cohort, an average of roughly 200,000 unique TCR beta nucleotide sequences per donor were sequenced, and 15% to 20% of those sequences were non-productive. In the later analysis, no new phenotypic data were used to find candidate immune exposures; instead, reliance was placed on TCR beta sequences and their occurrence across donors. An early release covering over 500 HLA-typed donors comprised about 300 gigabases of sequencing data and around 80 million unique TCR sequences. The study aimed to test whether cataloging public T cell receptors could reveal signatures of past pathogen exposure. Roughly 5 DR-DQ haplotypes were handled as single units for association and clustering because linkage in the cohort was strong. The study profiled the T cell repertoires of hundreds of subjects by immunosequencing and related them to cytomegalovirus serostatus. Typing coverage differed by locus: A, B, C, DRB1 and DQB1 were typed in about 629-640 donors, DQA1 in 522, DPA1 in 600 to 610, and DPB1 in 400 to 490. What the authors observed across the whole study: A cluster of highly shared sequence variants was judged likely to represent a technical artifact of the sequencing pipeline. A later analysis found that most CMV-associated TCR beta chains appeared HLA-restricted, with HLA associations seemingly driven largely by CMV exposure. A total of roughly 160 TCR beta chains were listed by the study as associated with cytomegalovirus. Assigning TCR associations to individual alleles was difficult when HLA alleles, especially DR and DQ, strongly co-occurred. Most TCR sequences were seen in very few donors, while some public TCRs were found in many individuals. In vitro tests confirmed that three of the cytomegalovirus-associated TCR beta chains recognize cytomegalovirus antigens. Because counts were too low, 15 to 20 rarely observed V segments, including chromosome 9 orphons, were excluded from the earlier analysis of 500 to 700 of the donors. The authors suggested that the approach could potentially be generalized to other disease states and immunological phenotypes. Because HLA typing was missing for some donors at each locus, association tests included only the typed subset. In a later genetic analysis, fewer N-insertions in productive TCRs were reported among donors in an Asian-associated ancestry cluster than the roughly 700-donor mean. A further reported finding was that TCR beta sequences accurately predicted the HLA-A and HLA-B alleles for most subjects in the first cohort. In a later analysis, several top co-occurrence clusters were reported to appear linked to parvovirus B19, influenza, CMV and Epstein-Barr virus. Compared with equally common non-associated chains, HLA-associated TCR beta chains in a later analysis were more clonally expanded and had lower generation probabilities. Presence/absence analyses assumed roughly uniform sequencing depth across donors, an assumption that may not hold. Only TCR beta chains were sequenced in this cohort, and the absence of alpha or paired-chain data limited detectable features. Correlated functional status among segregating V segments might be attributable to linkage disequilibrium, but an unknown experimental factor could not be ruled out. For the cohort, immune exposure information was limited to CMV serostatus. Some IMGT-functional V segments, including TRBV6-2 and TRBV6-3, could not be told apart with the 87-base-pair reads, so those segments were excluded. The classifier was reported to diagnose cytomegalovirus status with high specificity and sensitivity in both the original cohort and the validation cohort. Broadly in line with IMGT annotations, most TCR beta V segments showed up in productive rearrangements about 90% or about 30% of the time in an earlier analysis of approximately 600 of the donors. In a later analysis, about 16,000 TCR beta sequences were associated with specific HLA alleles at a false discovery rate of 0.05. According to a later analysis, TCR association rates differed among HLA loci, with DRB1 alleles showing the most associated TCRs and HLA-C alleles showing the fewest. In a later genetic analysis, a missense DCLRE1C variant was associated with V-gene and J-gene trimming of TCR beta chains, and the association was replicated in an independent cohort.

The cohort comprised some 700 healthy bone marrow donors. All cohort members were sampled while nominally healthy, although unrecorded immune exposures were likely present. The donor tested CMV seronegative and was one of the 352 seronegative cohort members. Each donor provided a peripheral blood sample, and peripheral blood mononuclear cells were used for TCR beta sequencing. The Qiagen DNeasy Blood Extraction Kit was used to extract genomic DNA from the blood cell samples. This clone has a handful of counts. Its cognate antigen has yet to be identified. No qualities accompany the bases; no much larger clone lies one base away. The CDR3 runs 13 amino acids, cysteine and phenylalanine included. Kept here is only the CDR3 DNA, which spans 39 bases and is read in frame from base 1. Cut back by 3 bases and 10 bases, the V and J ends lie 14 bases apart. CDR1 and CDR2 are drawn from the germline V gene: SGDLS, YYNGEE.

Receptor amplification or capture employed the immunoSEQ multiplex PCR assay. For the multiplex PCR, a mixture combining 60 forward primers for TCR Vbeta segments and 13 reverse primers for TCR Jbeta segments was used. The CDR3 region of rearranged TCR beta genes was amplified from genomic DNA by a multiplex PCR assay. Amplified TCR beta libraries were sequenced as 87-base-pair reads on the Illumina HiSeq System. Per the authors' processing: A later analysis counted some 80 million unique TCR beta chains across the 650 to 700 repertoires, and some 11 million of these chains were shared by at least two donors. To remove PCR and sequencing errors, raw reads were error-corrected and collapsed into unique sequences using a nearest-neighbor algorithm that merged closely related sequences. To assign V, D and J gene segments, CDR3 sequences were aligned to IMGT reference sequences. Each retained sequence needed at least a six-nucleotide match to both a V gene segment and a J gene segment. Rearrangements were classified as productive when the CDR3 lacked stop codons and remained in frame with V and J, and all other rearrangements were classified as non-productive. CDR3 was defined according to IMGT convention as the region running from the second conserved V-encoded cysteine to the conserved J-encoded phenylalanine. Sequences without an unambiguous match to a single V gene segment were excluded from the earlier analysis of almost 600 of the donors. An earlier analysis of 587 of the donors classified V segments as functional when productive rearrangements were above 56.7% and as segregating when the standard deviation between donors was above 5%. To diagnose cytomegalovirus status from the catalog of TCR beta chain sequences, a statistical classification framework was built. In a later analysis, TCR nucleotide sequences were compared against IMGT/GENE-DB human TR gene sequences so that V and J genes could be assigned. In a later analysis, CDR3 sequences and most-parsimonious VDJ recombination scenarios were assigned using the TCRdist pipeline. In a later analysis, each TCR beta chain was defined by its CDR3 amino acid sequence together with its V-gene family, and reads lacking a unique V-gene family were excluded. As a way to deal with suspected cross-contamination and a sequencing artifact, a later analysis dropped 500 to 700 nucleotide sequences that were highly shared and had low generation probability. A later analysis calculated a clonal expansion index for each public chain from normalized within-repertoire ranks of inferred template counts. Generation probabilities in a later analysis came from a VDJ recombination model fitted to out-of-frame rearrangements, and those results were checked against IGoR. A later analysis scored TCR-TCR, TCR-HLA and TCR-CMV co-occurrence with hypergeometric tests, applying a repertoire-size bias correction to TCR pairs. In a later analysis, false discovery rates were estimated by permuting HLA or CMV assignments 20 times. A later analysis grouped co-occurring TCRs with DBSCAN, adding TCRdist sequence similarity when clustering within HLA-allele-positive subsets. Repertoires with fewer than 30,000 or more than 120,000 public chains were left out of co-occurrence clustering, as were five repertoires with anomalous nucleotide sharing. TCRdb's version of the immuneACCESS table is confined to in-frame rearrangements and falls short of the full clone set. An unresolved V gene accounts for under half of the shortfall where checked; the remainder is of unknown origin. V, J and clone size are those of that table, while D and trimming were read from the DNA. Counted in this sample were about 170,000 clones; about 85% of them appeared once. 1% of the sample is in the top ten clones.

The chain was built from TRBV9 and TRBJ2-1; the D region possibly corresponds to TRBD1 (5 bases align). The clonotype originates from a boy aged 2 to 10 in good health and CMV-seronegative. The sample comprised PBMCs. The CDR3 protein: CASSDSQGVEQFF. The DNA is as follows: TGTGCCAGCAGCGACAGTCAGGGCGTCGAGCAGTTCTTC.